These 13 T cell receptor beta chains came from one sample sequenced in a study of early T cells in non-severe SARS-CoV-2 infection. TCRdb fed the 5' RACE reads into MiXCR, producing one record per CDR3 protein. This sample has about 33,000 distinct CDR3 sequences, with around 5% found just once. The material sequenced was whole blood. The receptors come from an adult who was a healthcare worker with PCR-confirmed SARS-CoV-2 infection or an uninfected control (not recorded which).

V and J are TRBV18 and TRBJ2-1; 7 bases match TRBD2. Looked up from germline, CDR1 is KGHSH and CDR2 is LQKENI. V lost 2 bases to trimming and J lost 5 bases; unmatched junction nucleotides: 6. The CDR3 extends over 15 amino acids. The CDR3 region has the DNA TGTGCCAGCTCACCAAGGTCTAGCGGTAACAATGAGCAGTTCTTC. Its protein is CASSPRSSGNNEQFF.

The V gene is TRBV9, the J gene TRBJ2-1, with 7 bases lining up with TRBD2. The CDR3 extends over 16 amino acids. CDR1 SGDLS and CDR2 YYNGEE come from the germline V gene. The V and J ends lost 2 bases and 9 bases, in that order; junction bases with no gene match: 14. The CDR3 region is CASSVRAGVYGSEQFF. The CDR3 nucleotides are TGTGCCAGCAGCGTGAGGGCGGGGGTTTATGGTAGTGAGCAGTTCTTC.

This clonotype has just a few counts. This chain uses TRBV10-3 with TRBJ2-5; tentative D call: TRBD1 (6 bases). The CDR3 totals 15 residues. Germline values: CDR1 ENHRY, CDR2 SYGVKD. Trimming stripped 0 bases from V and 5 bases from J, with 13 bases between. The CDR3 spells CAISESEQGEETQYF. Written as DNA, the CDR3 is TGTGCCATCAGTGAGTCCGAACAGGGAGAGGAGACCCAGTACTTC.

This clonotype was seen ten or more times. The rearrangement uses TRBV12-3 or TRBV12-4 and TRBJ1-5, with D uncertain. The V gene lost 2 bases and the J gene lost 7 bases, with 15 bases spanning the gap. The CDR3 has 15 residues. CDR3 DNA sequence: TGTGCCAGCAGTTTATCGCTCGGGGTGCGACAGCCCCAGCATTTT. It translates to CASSLSLGVRQPQHF.

This clonotype has just a few counts. DNA of the CDR3: TGTGCCAGCAGCCTGACTAGCGCCACAGATACGCAGTATTTT. Protein: CASSLTSATDTQYF. V is TRBV3-1 and J is TRBJ2-3, with 8 bases fitting TRBD2. CDR1 and CDR2 from the germline V gene are LGHDT and YNNKEL (reference sequence). V lost 4 bases to trimming and J lost 2 bases; unmatched junction nucleotides: 2. The CDR3 has 14 residues.

This clonotype was counted at least ten times. V gene TRBV29-1 combines with J gene TRBJ2-3; D ambiguous. Deletions cut 2 bases from V and 2 bases from J, with 17 bases between. Germline CDR1 and CDR2: SQVTM and ANQGSEA. The length of the CDR3 is 16 residues. The DNA for the CDR3 is TGCAGCGTTGAAAGGGAAGCCGGAATCCACACAGATACGCAGTATTTT. It specifies CSVEREAGIHTDTQYF.

The sample holds many counts of this clonotype. The chain carries TRBV7-6 and TRBJ2-1, with TRBD1 matching over 7 bases. Looked up from germline, CDR1 is SGHVS and CDR2 is FNYEAQ. CDR3 length: 16 residues. The V and J ends lost 5 bases and 0 bases, in that order; junction bases with no gene match: 7. CDR3 protein: CASSKDRVVSYNEQFF. CDR3 DNA: TGTGCCAGCAGCAAAGACAGGGTGGTCTCCTACAATGAGCAGTTCTTC.

The chain employs TRBV12-3 or TRBV12-4 and TRBJ2-6; 7 nucleotides align to TRBD1. Unmatched junction bases numbered 3, after V lost 5 bases and J lost 2 bases. The CDR3 has 15 amino acids. The DNA for the CDR3 is TGTGCCAGCAGTACAGGGGTCCCTGGGGCCAACGTCCTGACTTTC. This gives the protein CASSTGVPGANVLTF.

The V call is TRBV7-9, the J call TRBJ1-3; no firm D call. The germline V gene encodes CDR1 SEHNR and CDR2 FQNEAQ (reference sequence). The CDR3 runs to 15 residues. V shed 2 bases and J shed 11 bases, with 19 bases lying between them. CDR3 region: CASSLPGLIKRPIYF. The CDR3 DNA follows: TGTGCCAGCAGCTTACCCGGTCTCATCAAACGCCCCATATATTTT.

This clonotype occurred many times. The CDR3 loop reads CSARDLGQIYGYTF. CDR3 bases: TGCAGTGCTAGAGATTTAGGACAGATCTATGGCTACACCTTC. This chain links TRBV20-1 with TRBJ1-2; D possibly corresponds to TRBD1 (6 bases). Trimming shortened V by 0 bases and J by 4 bases, and 12 bases separated the two germline ends. Germline-derived CDR1 and CDR2 are DFQATT and SNEGSKA (reference sequence). The CDR3 spans 14 residues.

This clonotype was counted ten times or more. The gene calls are TRBV5-1 and TRBJ2-3; weak D call: TRBD2 (6 bases). With 0 bases removed from V and 4 bases from J, the gap between germline ends came to 9 bases. This CDR3 has 14 residues. Germline CDR1 SGHRS, CDR2 YFSETQ. The CDR3 region is CASSLELAPDTQYF. The DNA of the CDR3 is TGCGCCAGCAGCTTGGAACTAGCCCCAGATACGCAGTATTTT.

In this sample, this clonotype turned up a few times. The chain uses TRBV20-1 and TRBJ2-3; 9 bases match TRBD2. Germline assignment: CDR1 DFQATT and CDR2 SNEGSKA (reference sequence). This CDR3 contains 13 residues. Losses at the gene ends were 6 bases for V and 4 bases for J; bases not matched to a gene: 5. CDR3 amino acids: CSARLAGSDTQYF. The CDR3 region has the DNA TGCAGTGCCCGGCTAGCGGGATCAGATACGCAGTATTTT.

This clonotype was counted many times. The gene calls are TRBV6-4 and TRBJ2-3, with a tentative D call TRBD1 (5 bases). This CDR3 comprises 14 residues. The V gene lost 3 bases and the J gene lost 4 bases, with 11 bases spanning the gap. Germline V gene data show CDR1 as MRHNA and CDR2 as SNTAGT. The CDR3 bases are TGTGCCAGCAGTGAAGGGGTCGGATCAGATACGCAGTATTTT. Residues: CASSEGVGSDTQYF.